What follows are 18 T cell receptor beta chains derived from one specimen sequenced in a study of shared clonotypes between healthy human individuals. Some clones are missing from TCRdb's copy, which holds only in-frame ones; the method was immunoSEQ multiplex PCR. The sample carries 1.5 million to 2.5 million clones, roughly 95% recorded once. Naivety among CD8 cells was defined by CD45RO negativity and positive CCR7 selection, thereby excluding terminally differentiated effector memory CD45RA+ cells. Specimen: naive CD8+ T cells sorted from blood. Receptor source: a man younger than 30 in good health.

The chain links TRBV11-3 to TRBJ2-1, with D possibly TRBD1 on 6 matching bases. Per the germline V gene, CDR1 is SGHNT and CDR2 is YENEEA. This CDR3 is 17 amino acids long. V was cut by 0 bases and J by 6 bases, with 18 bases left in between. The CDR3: CASSLEGSETGGNEQFF. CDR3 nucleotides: TGTGCCAGCAGCTTAGAGGGGTCGGAGACAGGCGGCAATGAGCAGTTCTTC. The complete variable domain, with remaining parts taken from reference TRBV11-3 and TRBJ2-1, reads EAGVVQSPRYKIIEKKQPVAFWCNPISGHNTLYWYLQNLGQGPELLIRYENEEAVDDSQLPKDRFSAERLKGVDSTLKIQPAELGDSAVYLCASSLEGSETGGNEQFFGPGTRLTVL.

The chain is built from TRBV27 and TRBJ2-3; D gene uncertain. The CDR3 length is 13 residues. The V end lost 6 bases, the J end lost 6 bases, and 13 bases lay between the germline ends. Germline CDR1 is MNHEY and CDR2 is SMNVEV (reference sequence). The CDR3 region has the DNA TGTGCCAGCAGATCAATCAACAGTGATACGCAGTATTTT. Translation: CASRSINSDTQYF.

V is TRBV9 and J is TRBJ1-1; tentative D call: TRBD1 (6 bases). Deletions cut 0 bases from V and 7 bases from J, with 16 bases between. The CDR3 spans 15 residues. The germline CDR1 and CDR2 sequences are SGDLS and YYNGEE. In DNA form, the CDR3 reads TGTGCCAGCAGCGTAGTCCCAACGGGACAAAATGAAGCTTTCTTT. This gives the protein CASSVVPTGQNEAFF. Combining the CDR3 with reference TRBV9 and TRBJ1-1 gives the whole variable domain DSGVTQTPKHLITATGQRVTLRCSPRSGDLSVYWYQQSLDQGLQFLIQYYNGEERAKGNILERFSAQQFPDLHSELNLSSLELGDSALYFCASSVVPTGQNEAFFGQGTRLTVV.

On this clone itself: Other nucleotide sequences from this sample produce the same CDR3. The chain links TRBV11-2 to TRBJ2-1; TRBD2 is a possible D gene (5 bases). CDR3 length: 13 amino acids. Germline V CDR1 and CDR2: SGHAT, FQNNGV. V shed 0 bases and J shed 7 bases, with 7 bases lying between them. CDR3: CASSLDTGNEQFF. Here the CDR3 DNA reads TGTGCCAGCAGCTTAGATACGGGGAATGAGCAGTTCTTC.

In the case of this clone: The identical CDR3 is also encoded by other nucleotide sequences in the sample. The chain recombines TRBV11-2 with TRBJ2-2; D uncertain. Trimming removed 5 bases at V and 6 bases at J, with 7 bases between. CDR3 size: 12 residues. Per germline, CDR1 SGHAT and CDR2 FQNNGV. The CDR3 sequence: CASSLLAGELFF. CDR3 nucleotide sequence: TGTGCCAGCAGCCTCCTAGCCGGGGAGCTGTTTTTT.

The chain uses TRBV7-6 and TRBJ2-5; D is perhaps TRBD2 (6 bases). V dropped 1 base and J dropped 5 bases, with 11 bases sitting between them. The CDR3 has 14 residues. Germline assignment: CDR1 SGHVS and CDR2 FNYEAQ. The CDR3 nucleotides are TGTGCCAGCAGCTTAGATGGGGGGTATGAGACCCAGTACTTC. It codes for CASSLDGGYETQYF.

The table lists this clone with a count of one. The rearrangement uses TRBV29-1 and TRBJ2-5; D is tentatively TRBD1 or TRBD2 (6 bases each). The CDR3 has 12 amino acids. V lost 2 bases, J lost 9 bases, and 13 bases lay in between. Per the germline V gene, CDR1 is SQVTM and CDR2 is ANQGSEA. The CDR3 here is CSVETGWEAQYF. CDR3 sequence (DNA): TGCAGCGTTGAAACAGGGTGGGAGGCCCAGTACTTC.

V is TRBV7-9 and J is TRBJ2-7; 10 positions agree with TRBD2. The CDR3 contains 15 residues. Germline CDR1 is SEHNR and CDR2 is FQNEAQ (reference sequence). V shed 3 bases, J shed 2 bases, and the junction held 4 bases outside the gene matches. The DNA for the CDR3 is TGTGCCAGCAGCTTTCCTAGCGGGAGCGCCTACGAGCAGTACTTC. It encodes CASSFPSGSAYEQYF.

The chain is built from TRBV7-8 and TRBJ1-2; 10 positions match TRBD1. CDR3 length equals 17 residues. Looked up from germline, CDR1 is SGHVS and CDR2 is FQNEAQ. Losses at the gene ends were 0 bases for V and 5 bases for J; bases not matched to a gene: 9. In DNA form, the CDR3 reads TGTGCCAGCAGCTTAGCGGTGACAGGGGGCGGAGAATATGGCTACACCTTC. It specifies CASSLAVTGGGEYGYTF.

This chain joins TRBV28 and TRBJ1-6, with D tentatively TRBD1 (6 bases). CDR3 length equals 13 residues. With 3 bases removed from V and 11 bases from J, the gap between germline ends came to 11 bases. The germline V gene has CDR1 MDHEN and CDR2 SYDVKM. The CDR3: CASSFTDSPPLHF. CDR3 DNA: TGTGCCAGCAGTTTCACGGACAGCCCACCCCTCCACTTT.

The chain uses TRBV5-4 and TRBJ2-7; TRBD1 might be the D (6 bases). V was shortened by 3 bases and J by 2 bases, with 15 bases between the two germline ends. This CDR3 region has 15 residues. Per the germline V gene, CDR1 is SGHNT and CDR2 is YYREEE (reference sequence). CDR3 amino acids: CASSSLDRPTYEQYF. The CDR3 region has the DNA TGTGCCAGCAGCTCACTGGACAGACCTACCTACGAGCAGTACTTC.

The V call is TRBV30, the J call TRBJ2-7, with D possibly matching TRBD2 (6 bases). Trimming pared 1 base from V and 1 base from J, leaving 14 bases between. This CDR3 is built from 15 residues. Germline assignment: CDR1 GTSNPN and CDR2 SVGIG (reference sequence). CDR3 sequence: CAWSGRDGLSYEQYF. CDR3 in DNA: TGTGCCTGGAGTGGGAGGGACGGACTATCCTACGAGCAGTACTTC.

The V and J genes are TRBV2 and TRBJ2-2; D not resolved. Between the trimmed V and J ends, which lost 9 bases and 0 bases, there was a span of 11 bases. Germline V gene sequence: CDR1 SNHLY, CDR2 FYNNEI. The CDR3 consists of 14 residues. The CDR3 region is CASIWHSNTGELFF. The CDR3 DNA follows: TGTGCCAGTATCTGGCACTCGAACACCGGGGAGCTGTTTTTT.

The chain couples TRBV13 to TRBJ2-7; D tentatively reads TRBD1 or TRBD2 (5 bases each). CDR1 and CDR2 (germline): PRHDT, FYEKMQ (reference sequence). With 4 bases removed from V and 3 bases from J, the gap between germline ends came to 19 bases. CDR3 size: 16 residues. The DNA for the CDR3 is TGTGCCAGCAGCTCTCCGGGGCCAACTTCGGGCTACGAGCAGTACTTC. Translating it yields CASSSPGPTSGYEQYF.

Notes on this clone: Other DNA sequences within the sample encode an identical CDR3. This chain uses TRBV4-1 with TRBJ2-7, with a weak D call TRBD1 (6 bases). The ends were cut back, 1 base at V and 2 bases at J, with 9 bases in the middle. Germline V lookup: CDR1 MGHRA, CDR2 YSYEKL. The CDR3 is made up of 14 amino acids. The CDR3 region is CASSQGTGTYEQYF. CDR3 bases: TGCGCCAGCAGCCAAGGTACAGGGACCTACGAGCAGTACTTC.

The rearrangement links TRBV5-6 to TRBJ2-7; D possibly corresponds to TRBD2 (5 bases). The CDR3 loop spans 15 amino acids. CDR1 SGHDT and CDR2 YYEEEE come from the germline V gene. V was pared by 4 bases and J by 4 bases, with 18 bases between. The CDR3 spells CASSPHTGSAYEQYF. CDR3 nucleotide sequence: TGTGCCAGCAGCCCTCACACGGGGAGTGCTTACGAGCAGTACTTC.

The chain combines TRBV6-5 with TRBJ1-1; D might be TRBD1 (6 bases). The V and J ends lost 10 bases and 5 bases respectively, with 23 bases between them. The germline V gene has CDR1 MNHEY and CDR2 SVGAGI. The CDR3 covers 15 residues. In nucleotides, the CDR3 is TGTGCCACCATGGGGCTGGGGGGCGCGGGGACTGAAGCTTTCTTT. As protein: CATMGLGGAGTEAFF.

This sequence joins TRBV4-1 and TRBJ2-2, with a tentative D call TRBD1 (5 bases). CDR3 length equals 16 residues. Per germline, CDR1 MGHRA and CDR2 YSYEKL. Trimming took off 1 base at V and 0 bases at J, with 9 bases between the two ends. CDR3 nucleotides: TGCGCCAGCAGCCAAGCGGTAGGGGCGAACACCGGGGAGCTGTTTTTT. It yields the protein CASSQAVGANTGELFF.